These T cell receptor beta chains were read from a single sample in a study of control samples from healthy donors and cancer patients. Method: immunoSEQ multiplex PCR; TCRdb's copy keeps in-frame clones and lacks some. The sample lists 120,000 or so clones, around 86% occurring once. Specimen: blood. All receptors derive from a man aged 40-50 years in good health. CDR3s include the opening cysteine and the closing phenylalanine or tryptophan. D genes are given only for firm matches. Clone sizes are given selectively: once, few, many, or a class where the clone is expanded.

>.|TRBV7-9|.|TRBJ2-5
TGTGCCAGCAGCTTAAAAAGCGGGCAAGAGACCCAGTACTTC
CASSLKSGQETQYF
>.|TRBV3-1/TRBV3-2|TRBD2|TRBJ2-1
TGTGCCAGCAGCCAAGATCCTTTTAAGCGGGGGGGCCTTAATGAGCAGTTCTTC
CASSQDPFKRGGLNEQFF
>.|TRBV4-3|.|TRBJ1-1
TGCGCCAGCAGCCAAGCGTCGACAGGGAACACTGAAGCTTTCTTT
CASSQASTGNTEAFF
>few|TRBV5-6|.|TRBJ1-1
TGTGCCAGCAGGGGAAGGGGCATGAACACTGAAGCTTTCTTT
CASRGRGMNTEAFF
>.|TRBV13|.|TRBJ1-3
TGTGCCAGCAGCGCCACTCAGGGGACTTACTCTGGAAACACCATATATTTT
CASSATQGTYSGNTIYF
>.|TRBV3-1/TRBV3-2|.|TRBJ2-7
TGTGCCAGCAGCCTCAGGGGGGGAAGGTACGAGCAGTACTTC
CASSLRGGRYEQYF
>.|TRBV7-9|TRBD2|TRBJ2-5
TGTGCCAGCGAGGGGAGGGGAGAGACCCAGTACTTC
CASEGRGETQYF
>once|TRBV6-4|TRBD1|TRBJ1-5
TGTGCCAGGTTAGTACAGGGGGTCACTAGGGATCAGCCCCAGCATTTT
CARLVQGVTRDQPQHF
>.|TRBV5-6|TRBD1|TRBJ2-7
TGTGCCAGTACCCCGGGACAGGGGTTGTACGAGCAGTACTTC
CASTPGQGLYEQYF
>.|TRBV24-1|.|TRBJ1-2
TGTGCCACCCAGGGAGGGTATGGCTACACCTTC
CATQGGYGYTF
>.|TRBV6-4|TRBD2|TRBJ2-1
TGTGCCAGCAGTGACTCTGCGGGGGGGCACAGTAATGAGCAGTTCTTC
CASSDSAGGHSNEQFF
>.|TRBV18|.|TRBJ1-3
TGTGCCAGCTCACCACCAGCAGGGTCATCAAGCTCTGGAAACACCATATATTTT
CASSPPAGSSSSGNTIYF
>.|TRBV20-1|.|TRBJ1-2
TGCAGTGCTAGGGACGTTGGTGGCTACACCTTC
CSARDVGGYTF